This T cell receptor (beta chain) was identified during a study of a mutant IDH1 vaccine in newly diagnosed glioma. Looking at the study overall: First vaccine doses came 4-6 weeks after radiotherapy alone, or with temozolomide cycles. Standard pretreatment was either radiotherapy, temozolomide, or, for most, radiochemotherapy with temozolomide. Treated patients showed a male proportion of roughly 62%, a female proportion of 37.5%, and a mean age of approximately 40 years.

Time point here: week 35, safety follow-up. All doses held 300 ug of mutant IDH1 20-mer peptide, with topical imiquimod. Astrocytomas that were new, WHO grade 3 or 4, IDH1-mutant and ATRX-lost were present in the donors. This clone was seen only once. Its target is unknown. The germline V and J ends were trimmed by 6 bases and 5 bases, with 28 bases remaining between them. Germline V lookup: CDR1 SQVTM, CDR2 ANQGSEA. CDR3 size: 17 residues. The method was immunoSEQ multiplex PCR; TCRdb's version includes in-frame clones alone and lacks a portion of them. The repertoire includes some 60,000 clones, roughly 80% of them detected once, and 5% to 6.5% sits in the top ten.

This specimen consisted of PBMCs, obtained from a glioma patient whose treatment included an IDH1 peptide vaccine. This receptor was identified in a man in his forties with glioma. The rearrangement uses TRBV29-1 and TRBJ1-2, with D possibly TRBD1 on 5 matching bases. The CDR3 nucleotides read TGCAGCGTGGGGTCCGGCAGGGCGACCGAAGTTAATTATGGCTACACCTTC. It codes for CSVGSGRATEVNYGYTF.